The clone carrying this T cell receptor (beta chain) was picked up a small number of times. Its antigen is not known. The gene names given are mouse names. The read comes to an end 4 residues before the CDR3 does, leaving the germline J gene to fill in the end. Sorting used CD4, CD8alpha, NKG2D, NKG2ACE and other markers on pooled cutaneous lymph node cells. Germline-derived CDR1 and CDR2 are NSQYPW and LRSPGD (reference sequence). This CDR3 spans 14 amino acids. The data were taken from a study of CD8+ T cells in alopecia areata. Turning to the study itself: Transfer of skin from approximately 6-12-month-old C3H/HeJ graft donors with spontaneous alopecia was made to roughly 6-10-week-old female C3H/HeJ mice.

Extraction of RNA preceded its reverse transcription into cDNA, which served as the sequencing template. Profiling relied on immunoSEQ multiplex PCR, and the TCRdb table lists in-frame clones only, not all of them. The profile covers 270,000 or so clones, none occurring a single time. Study-level points and caveats: Patients shared TCRs less clearly than mice did, possibly owing to HLA. Sequencing of scalp samples also includes resident alphabeta T cells from normal skin.

The gene calls are TRBV1 and TRBJ2-5; D is perhaps TRBD2 (5 bases). The sequencing input was CD4+ T cells sorted from a lymph node. This clonotype was obtained from a C3H/HeJ mouse with alopecia areata. MHC haplotype here: H2-k. The part of the CDR3 DNA that was read is TGCACCTGCAGTGCAGATATGGGGAGGGAC. Protein product: CTCSADMGRD. From start to end, the CDR3 is CTCSADMGRDTQYF.